These 14 T cell receptor beta chains originate from one sample sequenced in a study of a mutant IDH1 vaccine in newly diagnosed glioma (dated by TCRdb to the early 2020s). Libraries were constructed by the immunoSEQ multiplex PCR assay. TCRdb stores this immuneACCESS table with in-frame sequences only. Part of the clones is absent; in the studies checked, under half of the shortfall reflects unresolved V genes, and no reason is known for the rest. Present in this sample are 40,000 to 45,000 clones, roughly 84% of which were seen just once. Roughly 2.4% of the sample lies in the top ten. The sample's time point label is to be understood as: week 23, last vaccination. Every vaccine dose consisted of 300 ug of a 20-mer mutant IDH1 peptide in Montanide, administered subcutaneously together with topical imiquimod. What these receptors recognize is not known. The material was PBMCs, obtained from a glioma patient whose treatment included an IDH1 peptide vaccine. These receptors were collected from a woman aged 18-29 years with glioma. Some clones in this sample may be carry-over from other donors' samples.

The genes are TRBV5-1 and TRBJ1-4, with a weak D call TRBD1 (5 bases). The CDR3 has 14 amino acids. Trimming cost V 1 base and J 3 bases, with 7 bases left between them. Per germline, CDR1 SGHRS and CDR2 YFSETQ. Written as DNA, the CDR3 is TGCGCCAGCAGCTTGAGGGACCCTAATGAAAAACTGTTTTTT. Translation gives CASSLRDPNEKLFF. The variable domain in full, with the rest retrieved from reference TRBV5-1 and TRBJ1-4, is KAGVTQTPRYLIKTRGQQVTLSCSPISGHRSVSWYQQTPGQGLQFLFEYFSETQRNKGNFPGRFSGRQFSNSRSEMNVSTLELGDSALYLCASSLRDPNEKLFFGSGTQLSVL.

In this sample, this clone turned up a few times. The rearrangement links TRBV29-1 to TRBJ1-2; 9 bases align to TRBD1. The V gene's germline CDR1 is SQVTM and CDR2 ANQGSEA. V shed 2 bases and J 6 bases; nucleotides not matched to a gene: 4. The CDR3 is 13 residues long. The CDR3 nucleotides read TGCAGCGTTGAAAGGGGACAGGGAAATGGCTACACCTTC. This translates into CSVERGQGNGYTF.

The CDR3 DNA reads TGCAGCGTTGACGTCGGCAGGAACTATGGCTACACCTTC. Protein product: CSVDVGRNYGYTF. The chain links TRBV29-1 to TRBJ1-2; D remains unclear. V was shortened by 3 bases and J by 2 bases, with 10 bases between the two germline ends. Germline V gives CDR1 SQVTM, CDR2 ANQGSEA. The CDR3 runs 13 residues.

The chain uses TRBV19 and TRBJ2-7; D unresolved. The CDR3 spans 11 residues. With 6 bases removed from V and 5 bases from J, the gap between germline ends came to 8 bases. CDR1 is LNHDA and CDR2 is SQIVND in the germline V gene (reference sequence). CDR3 residues: CASRSPDEQYF. CDR3 in DNA: TGTGCCAGTAGATCCCCCGACGAGCAGTACTTC.

The chain links TRBV5-5 to TRBJ1-5; tentative D call: TRBD1 (6 bases). The CDR3 is 13 amino acids. V lost 3 bases and J lost 6, with 10 bases in between. Germline V gene data show CDR1 as SGHKS and CDR2 as YYEKEE (reference sequence). The CDR3 DNA is TGTGCCAGCAGCTGGACAGTGAGTCAGCCCCAGCATTTT. Translation gives CASSWTVSQPQHF.

The chain recombines TRBV5-1 with TRBJ1-4, with a weak D call TRBD1 (6 bases). CDR1 is SGHRS and CDR2 is YFSETQ in the germline V gene. Trimming pared 0 bases from V and 14 bases from J, leaving 11 bases between. CDR3 length equals 12 residues. The CDR3 DNA reads as TGCGCCAGCAGCTTGGACAGGGCAGAGCTGTTTTTT. Its protein product is CASSLDRAELFF.

J is TRBJ1-4 and V is TRBV5-1; possibly TRBD1 for D (5 bases). The ends were cut back, 3 bases at V and 3 bases at J, with 15 bases in the middle. The germline gives CDR1 SGHRS, CDR2 YFSETQ. This CDR3 is built from 16 residues. CDR3 coding DNA: TGCGCCAGCAGCTCGTACCCTAGGGGAGCTAATGAAAAACTGTTTTTT. Its translation: CASSSYPRGANEKLFF.

The chain joins TRBV29-1 to TRBJ2-3; TRBD2 aligns across 8 bases. Germline CDR1 SQVTM, CDR2 ANQGSEA. CDR3 size: 14 residues. After removal of 5 bases from V and 0 bases from J, the junction contained 4 bases not matched to a gene. CDR3 residues: CSVIASGSTDTQYF. CDR3 coding DNA: TGCAGCGTTATCGCTAGCGGGAGCACAGATACGCAGTATTTT.

Only a few counts were recorded for this clone. The chain uses TRBV29-1 and TRBJ1-2, with 7 bases lining up with TRBD1. Per the germline V gene, CDR1 is SQVTM and CDR2 is ANQGSEA. With V trimmed by 3 bases and J by 8 bases, 6 bases remained unmatched. This CDR3 comprises 12 residues. The DNA for the CDR3 is TGCAGCGTTGACACAGGGGAGAGGGGCTACACCTTC. This sequence encodes CSVDTGERGYTF. Drawing the rest from reference TRBV29-1 and TRBJ1-2, the complete variable domain is SAVISQKPSRDICQRGTSLTIQCQVDSQVTMMFWYRQQPGQSLTLIATANQGSEATYESGFVIDKFPISRPNLTFSTLTVSNMSPEDSSIYLCSVDTGERGYTFGSGTRLTVV.

The V gene is TRBV5-4, the J gene TRBJ2-5, with a weak D call TRBD2 (5 bases). The V end was cut by 0 bases, the J end by 5 bases, with 8 bases between. Germline values: CDR1 SGHNT, CDR2 YYREEE (reference sequence). This CDR3 region has 13 residues. In DNA form, the CDR3 reads TGTGCCAGCAGCTTGGGGGGAGAGGAGACCCAGTACTTC. It yields the protein CASSLGGEETQYF.

J is TRBJ2-7 and V is TRBV29-1, with a tentative D call TRBD1 (5 bases). V lost 6 bases and J lost 5, with 11 bases in between. Germline V gene lookup returns CDR1 SQVTM and CDR2 ANQGSEA. The CDR3 runs to 11 residues. The CDR3 loop is CSVSDTDEQYF. As DNA, the CDR3 is TGCAGCGTCTCGGACACGGACGAGCAGTACTTC.

The rearrangement uses TRBV5-1 and TRBJ1-2; possible D gene TRBD1, 5 bases. Per germline, CDR1 SGHRS and CDR2 YFSETQ. V was cut by 0 bases and J by 8 bases, with 17 bases left in between. The length of the CDR3 is 15 residues. The CDR3 loop is CASSLGGSGRYGYTF. DNA for the CDR3: TGCGCCAGCAGCTTGGGGGGGTCGGGCAGATACGGCTACACCTTC.

CDR3 sequence: CASSPSFPGELFF. The CDR3 nucleotides read TGTGCCAGCAGCCCTAGCTTCCCCGGGGAGCTGTTTTTT. The chain has TRBV11-2 and TRBJ2-2; TRBD2 might be the D (5 bases). CDR3 length: 13 amino acids. CDR1 is SGHAT, CDR2 FQNNGV, per germline. The ends were cut back, 5 bases at V and 6 bases at J, with 10 bases in the middle. Combining the CDR3 with reference TRBV11-2 and TRBJ2-2 gives the whole variable domain EAGVAQSPRYKIIEKRQSVAFWCNPISGHATLYWYQQILGQGPKLLIQFQNNGVVDDSQLPKDRFSAERLKGVDSTLKIQPAKLEDSAVYLCASSPSFPGELFFGEGSRLTVL.

This chain joins TRBV4-2 and TRBJ1-1, with a tentative D call TRBD1 (5 bases). The CDR3 totals 14 residues. Germline CDR1 reads LGHNA; CDR2 reads YNFKEQ. Trimming took off 1 base at V and 4 bases at J, with 10 bases between the two ends. The CDR3 DNA reads as TGTGCCAGCAGCCAAGGGGACCGTCGCACTGAAGCTTTCTTT. Translation: CASSQGDRRTEAFF.